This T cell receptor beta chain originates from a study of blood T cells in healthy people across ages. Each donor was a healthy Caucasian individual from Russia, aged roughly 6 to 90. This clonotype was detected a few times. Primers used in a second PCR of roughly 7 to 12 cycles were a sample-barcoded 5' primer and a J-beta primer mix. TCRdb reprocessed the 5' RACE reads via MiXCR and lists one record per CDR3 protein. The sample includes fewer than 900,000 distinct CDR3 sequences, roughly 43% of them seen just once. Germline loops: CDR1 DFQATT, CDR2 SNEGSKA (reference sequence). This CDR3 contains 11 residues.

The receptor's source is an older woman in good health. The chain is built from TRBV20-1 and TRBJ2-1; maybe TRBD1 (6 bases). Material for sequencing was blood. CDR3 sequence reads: CRATGWGEQFF. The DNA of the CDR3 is TGCAGGGCCACAGGGTGGGGTGAGCAGTTCTTC.